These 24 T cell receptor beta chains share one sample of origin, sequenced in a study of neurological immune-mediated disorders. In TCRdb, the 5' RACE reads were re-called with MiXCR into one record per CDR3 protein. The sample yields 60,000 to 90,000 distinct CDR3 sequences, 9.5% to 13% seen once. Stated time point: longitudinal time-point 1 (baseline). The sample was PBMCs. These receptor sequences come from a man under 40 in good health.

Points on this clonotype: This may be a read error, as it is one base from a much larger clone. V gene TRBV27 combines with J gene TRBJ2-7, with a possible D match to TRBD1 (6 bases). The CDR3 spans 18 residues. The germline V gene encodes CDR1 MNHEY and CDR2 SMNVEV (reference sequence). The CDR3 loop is CASSLSVKGVRISHEQYF. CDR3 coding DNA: TGTGCCAGCAGTTTATCGGTTAAGGGGGTGAGAATCTCCCACGAGCAGTACTTC.

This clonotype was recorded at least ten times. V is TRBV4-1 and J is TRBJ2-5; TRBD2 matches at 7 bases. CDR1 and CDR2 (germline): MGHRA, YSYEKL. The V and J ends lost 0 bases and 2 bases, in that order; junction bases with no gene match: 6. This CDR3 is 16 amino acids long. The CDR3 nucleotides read TGCGCCAGCAGCCAAGATCGGCGGGAGCCACAAGAGACCCAGTACTTC. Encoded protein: CASSQDRREPQETQYF.

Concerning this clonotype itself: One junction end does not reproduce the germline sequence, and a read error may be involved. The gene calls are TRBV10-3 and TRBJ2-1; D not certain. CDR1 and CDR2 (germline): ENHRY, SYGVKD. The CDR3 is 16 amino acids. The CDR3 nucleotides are TGTGCCATCAGTGAGTCCGGACGGTCAGCCTACAATGAGCATTTCTTC. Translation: CAISESGRSAYNEHFF.

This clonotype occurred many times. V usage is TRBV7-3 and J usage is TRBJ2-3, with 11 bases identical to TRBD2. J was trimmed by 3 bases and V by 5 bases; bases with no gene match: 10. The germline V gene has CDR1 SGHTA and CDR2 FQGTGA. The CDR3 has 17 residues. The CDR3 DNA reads TGTGCCAGCAGCGTATCCCACCTAGCGGGAGGTACAGATACGCAGTATTTT. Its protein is CASSVSHLAGGTDTQYF.

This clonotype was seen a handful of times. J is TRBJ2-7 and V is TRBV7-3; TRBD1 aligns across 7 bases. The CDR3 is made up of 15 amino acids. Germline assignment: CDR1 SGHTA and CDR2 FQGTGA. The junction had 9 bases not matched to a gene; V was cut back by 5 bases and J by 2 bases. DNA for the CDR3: TGTGCCAGCAGCCTCGACGGGACAGTAGCCTACGAGCAGTACTTC. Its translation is CASSLDGTVAYEQYF.

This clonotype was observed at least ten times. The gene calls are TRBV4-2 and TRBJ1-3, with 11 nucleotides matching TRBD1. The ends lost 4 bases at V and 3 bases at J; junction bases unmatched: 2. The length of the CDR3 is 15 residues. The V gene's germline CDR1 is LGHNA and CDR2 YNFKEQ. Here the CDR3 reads CASSPGTGGGNTIYF. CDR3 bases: TGTGCCAGCAGCCCCGGGACAGGGGGTGGAAACACCATATATTTT.

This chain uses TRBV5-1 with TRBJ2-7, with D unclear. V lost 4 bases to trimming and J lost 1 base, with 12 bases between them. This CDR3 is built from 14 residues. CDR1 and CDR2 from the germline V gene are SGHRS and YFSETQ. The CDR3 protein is CASSPLLSSYEQYF. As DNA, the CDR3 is TGCGCCAGCAGCCCACTCCTCTCATCCTACGAGCAGTACTTC.

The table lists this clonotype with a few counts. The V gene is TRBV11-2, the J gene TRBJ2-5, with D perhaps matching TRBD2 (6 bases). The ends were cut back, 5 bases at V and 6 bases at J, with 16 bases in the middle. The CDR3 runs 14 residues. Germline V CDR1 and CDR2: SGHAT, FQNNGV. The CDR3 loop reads CASSDGRGGKTQYF. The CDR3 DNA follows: TGTGCCAGCAGCGACGGGCGGGGTGGGAAGACCCAGTACTTC.

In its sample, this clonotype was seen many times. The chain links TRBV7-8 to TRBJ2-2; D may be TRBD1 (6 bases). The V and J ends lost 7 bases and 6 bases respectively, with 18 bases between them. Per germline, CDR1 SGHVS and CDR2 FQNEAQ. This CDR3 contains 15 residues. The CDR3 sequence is CASNPTVQGPGELFF. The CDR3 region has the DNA TGTGCCAGCAACCCCACGGTACAGGGCCCCGGGGAGCTGTTTTTT.

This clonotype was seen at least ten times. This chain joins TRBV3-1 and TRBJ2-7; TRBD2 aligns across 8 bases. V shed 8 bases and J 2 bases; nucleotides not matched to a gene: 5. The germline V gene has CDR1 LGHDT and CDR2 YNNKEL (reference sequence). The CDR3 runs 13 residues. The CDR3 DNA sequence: TGTGCCAGCCGTCTAGCGGGTGCCTACGAGCAGTACTTC. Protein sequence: CASRLAGAYEQYF.

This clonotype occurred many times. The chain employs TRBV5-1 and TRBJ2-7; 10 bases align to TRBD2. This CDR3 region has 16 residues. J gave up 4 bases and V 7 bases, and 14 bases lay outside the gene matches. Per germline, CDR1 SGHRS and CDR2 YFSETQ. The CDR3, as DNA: TGCGCCAGCGCCCTCGGGGCTAGCGGGAGCATTTACGAGCAGTACTTC. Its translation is CASALGASGSIYEQYF.

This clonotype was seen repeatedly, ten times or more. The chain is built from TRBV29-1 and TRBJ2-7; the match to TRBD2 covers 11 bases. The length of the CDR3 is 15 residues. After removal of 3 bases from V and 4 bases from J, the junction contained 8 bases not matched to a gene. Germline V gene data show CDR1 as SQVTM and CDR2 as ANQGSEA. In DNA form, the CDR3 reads TGCAGCGTTGATTCCCCTAGCGGGAGGTCGTACGAGCAGTACTTC. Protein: CSVDSPSGRSYEQYF.

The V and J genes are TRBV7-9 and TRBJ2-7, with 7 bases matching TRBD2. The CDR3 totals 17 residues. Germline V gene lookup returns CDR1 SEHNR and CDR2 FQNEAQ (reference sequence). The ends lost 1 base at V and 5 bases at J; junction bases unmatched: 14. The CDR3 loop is CASSLEGRGAALDEQYF. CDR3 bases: TGTGCCAGCAGCTTAGAAGGGAGGGGTGCGGCCCTGGACGAGCAGTACTTC. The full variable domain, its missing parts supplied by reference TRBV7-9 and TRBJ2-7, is DTGVSQNPRHKITKRGQNVTFRCDPISEHNRLYWYRQTLGQGPEFLTYFQNEAQLEKSRLLSDRFSAERPKGSFSTLEIQRTEQGDSAMYLCASSLEGRGAALDEQYFGPGTRLTVT.

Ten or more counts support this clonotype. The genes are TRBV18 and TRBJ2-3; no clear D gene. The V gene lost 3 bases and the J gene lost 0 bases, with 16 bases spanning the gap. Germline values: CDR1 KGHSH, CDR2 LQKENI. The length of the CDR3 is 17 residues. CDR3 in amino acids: CASSPPPAGASTDTQYF. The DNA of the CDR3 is TGTGCCAGCTCACCCCCTCCAGCAGGTGCTAGCACAGATACGCAGTATTTT.

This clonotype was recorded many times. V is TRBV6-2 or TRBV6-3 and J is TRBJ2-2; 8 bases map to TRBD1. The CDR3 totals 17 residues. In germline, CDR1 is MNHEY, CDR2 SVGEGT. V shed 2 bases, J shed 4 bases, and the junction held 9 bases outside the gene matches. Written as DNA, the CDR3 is TGTGCCAGCAGTTACGAGGGCGGCAGGGGGCTCACCGGGGAGCTGTTTTTT. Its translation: CASSYEGGRGLTGELFF.

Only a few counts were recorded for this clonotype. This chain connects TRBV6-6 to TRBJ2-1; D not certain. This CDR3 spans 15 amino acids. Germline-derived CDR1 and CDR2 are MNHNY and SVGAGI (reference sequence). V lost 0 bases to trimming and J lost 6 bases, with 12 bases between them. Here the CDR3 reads CASSYSLSSSNEQFF. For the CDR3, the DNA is TGTGCCAGCAGTTACTCTCTAAGTTCCAGCAATGAGCAGTTCTTC.

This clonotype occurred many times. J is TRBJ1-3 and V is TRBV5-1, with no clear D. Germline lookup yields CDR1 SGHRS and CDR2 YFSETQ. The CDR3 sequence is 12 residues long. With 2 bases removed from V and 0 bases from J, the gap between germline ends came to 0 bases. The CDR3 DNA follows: TGCGCCAGCAGCTTCTCTGGAAACACCATATATTTT. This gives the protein CASSFSGNTIYF.

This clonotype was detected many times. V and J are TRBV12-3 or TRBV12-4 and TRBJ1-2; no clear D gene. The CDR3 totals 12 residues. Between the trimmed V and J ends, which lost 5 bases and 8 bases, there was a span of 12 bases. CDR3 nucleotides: TGTGCCAGCAGTCGAATAACGCAGGGCTACACCTTC. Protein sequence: CASSRITQGYTF.

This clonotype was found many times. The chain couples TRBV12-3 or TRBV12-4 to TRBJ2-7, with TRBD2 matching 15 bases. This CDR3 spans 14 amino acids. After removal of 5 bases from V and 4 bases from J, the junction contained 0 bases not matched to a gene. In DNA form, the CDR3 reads TGTGCCAGCAGTGGACTAGCGGGAGGGTACGAGCAGTACTTC. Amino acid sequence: CASSGLAGGYEQYF.

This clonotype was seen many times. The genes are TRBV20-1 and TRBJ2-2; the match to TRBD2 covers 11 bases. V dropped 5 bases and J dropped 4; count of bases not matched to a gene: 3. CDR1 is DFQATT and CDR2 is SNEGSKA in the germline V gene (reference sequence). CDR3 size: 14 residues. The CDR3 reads CSARTSGSTGELFF. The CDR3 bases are TGCAGTGCTCGAACTAGCGGGAGCACCGGGGAGCTGTTTTTT.

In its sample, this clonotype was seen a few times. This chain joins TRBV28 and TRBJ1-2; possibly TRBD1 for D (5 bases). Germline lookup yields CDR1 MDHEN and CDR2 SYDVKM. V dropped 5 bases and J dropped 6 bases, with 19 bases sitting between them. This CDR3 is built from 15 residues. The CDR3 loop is CASSPLRQGENGYTF. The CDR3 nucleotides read TGTGCCAGCAGTCCCCTCCGCCAGGGCGAGAATGGCTACACCTTC.

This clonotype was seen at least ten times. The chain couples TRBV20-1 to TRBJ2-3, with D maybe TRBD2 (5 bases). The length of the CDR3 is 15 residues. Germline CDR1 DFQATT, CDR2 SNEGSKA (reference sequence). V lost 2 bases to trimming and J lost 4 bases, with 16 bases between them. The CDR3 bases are TGCAGTGCTAGAATGAGCGCGGAGGTTGCAGATACGCAGTATTTT. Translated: CSARMSAEVADTQYF.

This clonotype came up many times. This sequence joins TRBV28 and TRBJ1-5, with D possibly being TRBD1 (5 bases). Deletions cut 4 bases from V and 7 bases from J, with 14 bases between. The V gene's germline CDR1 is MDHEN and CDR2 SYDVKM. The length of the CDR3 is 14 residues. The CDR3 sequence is CASSSPGGEQPQHF. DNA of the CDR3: TGTGCCAGCAGTTCTCCCGGGGGGGAACAGCCCCAGCATTTT.

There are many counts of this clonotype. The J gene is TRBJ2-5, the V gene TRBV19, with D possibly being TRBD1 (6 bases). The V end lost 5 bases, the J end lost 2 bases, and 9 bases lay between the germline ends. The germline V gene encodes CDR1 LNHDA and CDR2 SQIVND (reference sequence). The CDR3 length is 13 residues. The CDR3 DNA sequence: TGTGCCAGTAGTCCACAGGGTCAAGAGACCCAGTACTTC. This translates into CASSPQGQETQYF.